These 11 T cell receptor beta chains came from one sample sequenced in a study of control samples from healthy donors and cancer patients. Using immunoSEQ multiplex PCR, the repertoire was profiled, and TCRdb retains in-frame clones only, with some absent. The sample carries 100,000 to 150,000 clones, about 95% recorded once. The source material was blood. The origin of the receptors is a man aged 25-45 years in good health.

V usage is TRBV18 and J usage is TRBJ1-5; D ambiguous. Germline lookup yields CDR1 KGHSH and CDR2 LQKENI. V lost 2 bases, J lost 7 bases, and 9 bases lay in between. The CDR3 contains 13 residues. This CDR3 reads CASSPTADQPQHF. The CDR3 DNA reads TGTGCCAGCTCACCAACAGCTGACCAGCCCCAGCATTTT. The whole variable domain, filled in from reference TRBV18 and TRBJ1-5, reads NAGVMQNPRHLVRRRGQEARLRCSPMKGHSHVYWYRQLPEEGLKFMVYLQKENIIDESGMPKERFSAEFPKEGPSILRIQQVVRGDSAAYFCASSPTADQPQHFGDGTRLSIL.

This chain's CDR3 is CASSVQGTFSGNTIYF. Here the CDR3 DNA reads TGTGCCAGCAGTGTTCAGGGAACCTTCTCTGGAAACACCATATATTTT. The gene calls are TRBV25-1 and TRBJ1-3; possible D gene TRBD1, 5 bases. CDR1 MGHDK and CDR2 SYGVNS come from the germline V gene. Between the trimmed V and J ends, which lost 4 bases and 0 bases, there was a span of 13 bases. The CDR3 loop spans 16 amino acids.

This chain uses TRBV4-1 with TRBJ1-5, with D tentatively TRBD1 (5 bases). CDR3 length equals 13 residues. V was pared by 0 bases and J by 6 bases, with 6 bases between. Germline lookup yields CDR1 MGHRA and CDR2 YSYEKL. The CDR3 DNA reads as TGCGCCAGCAGCCAAGACCAGGGTCAGCCCCAGCATTTT. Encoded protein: CASSQDQGQPQHF.

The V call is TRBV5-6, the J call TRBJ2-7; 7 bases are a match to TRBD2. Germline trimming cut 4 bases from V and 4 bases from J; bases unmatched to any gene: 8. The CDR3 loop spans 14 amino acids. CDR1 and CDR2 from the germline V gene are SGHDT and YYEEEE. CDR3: CASSAIRGVYEQYF. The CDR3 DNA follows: TGTGCCAGCAGCGCAATCCGGGGGGTGTACGAGCAGTACTTC.

In DNA, the CDR3 is TGCGCCAGCAGCCAAGGAGACCGGGACACCAATGGCTACACCTTC. Translating it yields CASSQGDRDTNGYTF. The chain recombines TRBV4-3 with TRBJ1-2; tentatively, D is TRBD1 (6 bases). The CDR3 consists of 15 residues. CDR1 is LGHNA, CDR2 YSLEER, per germline. V dropped 1 base and J dropped 6 bases, with 15 bases sitting between them.

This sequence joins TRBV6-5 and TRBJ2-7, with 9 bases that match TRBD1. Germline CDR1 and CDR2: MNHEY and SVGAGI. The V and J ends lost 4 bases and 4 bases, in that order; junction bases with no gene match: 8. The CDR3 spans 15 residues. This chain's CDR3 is CASSWGTGLIYEQYF. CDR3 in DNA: TGTGCCAGCAGTTGGGGGACAGGGTTGATTTACGAGCAGTACTTC.

The CDR3 sequence is CSVVRQGGIMNTEAFF. The CDR3 DNA follows: TGCAGCGTTGTTCGTCAGGGGGGGATCATGAACACTGAAGCTTTCTTT. J is TRBJ1-1 and V is TRBV29-1; 7 bases are a match to TRBD1. The CDR3 covers 16 residues. CDR1 and CDR2 from the germline V gene are SQVTM and ANQGSEA. V lost 4 bases and J lost 0; bases outside the gene matches: 11. The variable domain in full, completed from reference TRBV29-1 and TRBJ1-1, reads SAVISQKPSRDICQRGTSLTIQCQVDSQVTMMFWYRQQPGQSLTLIATANQGSEATYESGFVIDKFPISRPNLTFSTLTVSNMSPEDSSIYLCSVVRQGGIMNTEAFFGQGTRLTVV.

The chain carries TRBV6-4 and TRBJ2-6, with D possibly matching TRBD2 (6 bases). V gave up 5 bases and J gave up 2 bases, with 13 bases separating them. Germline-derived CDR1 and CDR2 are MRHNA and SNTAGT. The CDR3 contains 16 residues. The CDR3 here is CASSPAWEAGANVLTF. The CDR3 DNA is TGTGCCAGCAGTCCGGCCTGGGAGGCTGGGGCCAACGTCCTGACTTTC.

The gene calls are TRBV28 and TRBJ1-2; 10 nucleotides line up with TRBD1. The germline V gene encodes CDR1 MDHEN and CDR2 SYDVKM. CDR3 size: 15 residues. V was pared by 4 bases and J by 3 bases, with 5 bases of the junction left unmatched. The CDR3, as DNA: TGTGCCAGCAGTTGGGACAGGGGTATGGACTATGGCTACACCTTC. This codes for CASSWDRGMDYGYTF.

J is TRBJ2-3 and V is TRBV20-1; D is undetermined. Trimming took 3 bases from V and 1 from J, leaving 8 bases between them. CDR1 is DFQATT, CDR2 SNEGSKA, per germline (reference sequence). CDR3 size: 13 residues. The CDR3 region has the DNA TGCAGTGCTAGTTTAGGTGGCACAGATACGCAGTATTTT. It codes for CSASLGGTDTQYF.

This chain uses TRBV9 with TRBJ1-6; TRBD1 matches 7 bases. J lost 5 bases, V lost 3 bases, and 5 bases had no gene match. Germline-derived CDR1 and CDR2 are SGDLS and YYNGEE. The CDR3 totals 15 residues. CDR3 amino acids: CASSDGTDDNSPLHF. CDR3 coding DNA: TGTGCCAGCAGCGATGGGACAGACGATAATTCACCCCTCCACTTT.